This T cell receptor beta chain was sequenced in a study of T-cell memory formation after mild COVID-19. The study's findings and limits: Those CD4+ clones that contracted were mainly in CM and EM (CD8+ ones in EMRA). A balance of CD4 and CD8 characterized clones contracting day 15 to 85, whereas later expanders leaned CD4+. Within pre-infection memory, some responding clones were found, suggesting cross-reactive memory joined.

With regard to this clonotype: Its antigen is as yet unknown.

From 5'RACE with constant-segment primers came TCR alpha and TCR beta cDNA libraries that carried sample barcodes and UMIs. From the 5' RACE reads, TCRdb called clonotypes with MiXCR, one entry per CDR3 protein. The table shows 450,000 to 700,000 distinct CDR3 sequences, with under 20% occurring only once. The receptor was derived from an adult woman who had mild COVID-19 (a few samples of this study predate the infection). Cell type and time point are not known. Sequencing input: PBMCs or a T cell subset sorted from them (not recorded which).

The CDR3 bases are TGTGCCAGCTCACCAGGCGGGGGGGCATCTTATGAGCAGTTCTTC. Its protein is CASSPGGGASYEQFF. The gene calls are TRBV18 and TRBJ2-1; 9 bases are shared with TRBD2. V trimming: 2 bases; J trimming: 8 bases; junction bases outside the gene matches: 7. The CDR3 loop spans 15 amino acids. CDR1 and CDR2 (germline): KGHSH, LQKENI.